The T cell receptor beta chain described here comes from a study of T cells in Graves' hyperthyroidism and ophthalmopathy. Amplification targeted TCR beta CDR3 regions from RNA transcripts. HTBI primers were employed in a first-round RT-PCR of the TCR CDR3. MiXCR, applied by TCRdb to the multiplex PCR reads, yields one record per CDR3 protein. The table shows 490,000 or so distinct CDR3 sequences, with roughly 45% occurring only once. For this clonotype: Its antigen is undetermined.

V lost 4 bases to trimming and J lost 3 bases, with 12 bases between them. Germline CDR1 reads MNHEY; CDR2 reads SVGAGI. The CDR3 is made up of 14 amino acids. Criteria for exclusion of patients were uncontrolled infection, other autoimmune disease, pregnancy or lactation. Study outcomes and limitations: Ophthalmopathy cases were set apart from stable hyperthyroidism by a 13 V-J model. Progression to ophthalmopathy was predicted a median of roughly 6.5 months early. In blood, most of the thyroid clonotypes expanded above 0.001 were also present.

Sequencing was done on a sample of peripheral blood or thyroid tissue (not recorded which). V and J are TRBV6-5 and TRBJ1-2; D is possibly TRBD1 (5 bases). The TCR sequence derives from an adult woman with Graves' disease, either hyperthyroidism or ophthalmopathy (not recorded which). The CDR3 nucleotides are TGTGCCAGCAGTTTCCGGCAGGGCTACTATGGCTACACCTTC. Translation gives CASSFRQGYYGYTF.